This T cell receptor (beta chain) emerged from a study of blood T cell repertoires in COVID-19. Clones were sequenced by immunoSEQ multiplex PCR, and TCRdb holds only the in-frame ones, with some missing. This table has approximately 220,000 clones, 75% to 90% appearing once. Everyone who took part was roughly 18 to 89 years old, and they came from fewer than 25 US areas. Germline V gives CDR1 DFQATT, CDR2 SNEGSKA (reference sequence). V shed 4 bases and J shed 7 bases, with 8 bases lying between them. CDR3 length: 11 residues. Material for sequencing was PBMCs or T cells enriched from blood (not recorded which). V is TRBV20-1 and J is TRBJ2-1, with D perhaps TRBD1 (5 bases). The sequence derives from a woman aged 18-29 years in a cohort exposed to, infected with or recovered from COVID-19 (not recorded which). The CDR3 region is CSAKRGNEQFF. As DNA, the CDR3 is TGCAGTGCTAAAAGGGGTAATGAGCAGTTCTTC.